The 9 T cell receptor beta chains below were found in one sample sequenced in a study of blood T cell repertoires in COVID-19. Profiled with immunoSEQ multiplex PCR; TCRdb holds only in-frame clones, not every one. The sample consists of roughly 80,000 clones, about three quarters of them appearing once. The sample consisted of peripheral blood. Receptors were obtained from a human donor in a cohort sampled during active COVID-19.

This sequence joins TRBV10-3 and TRBJ2-4; D not resolved. CDR1 is ENHRY and CDR2 is SYGVKD in the germline V gene. The length of the CDR3 is 14 residues. The V end lost 4 bases, the J end lost 6 bases, and 13 bases lay between the germline ends. The CDR3: CAISGRDSSNIQYF. For the CDR3, the DNA is TGTGCCATCAGTGGCCGAGATAGCTCAAACATTCAGTACTTC.

The chain recombines TRBV25-1 with TRBJ2-7, with TRBD2 as a possible D gene (6 bases). The V end lost 10 bases, the J end lost 0 bases, and 13 bases lay between the germline ends. Germline V CDR1 and CDR2: MGHDK, SYGVNS. The CDR3 sequence is 13 residues long. The CDR3 loop is CATGGGSSYEQYF. CDR3 DNA: TGTGCCACCGGAGGAGGGAGCTCCTACGAGCAGTACTTC.

As DNA, the CDR3 is TGCGCCAGCAGCTTGGGGCCGAATCAGCCCCAGCATTTT. Amino acids: CASSLGPNQPQHF. The chain has TRBV5-1 and TRBJ1-5; no clear D. The V gene's germline CDR1 is SGHRS and CDR2 YFSETQ. CDR3 length: 13 residues. The V and J ends lost 0 bases and 4 bases respectively, with 5 bases between them.

The CDR3 bases are TGTGCCAGCAGCTTAGGCCTATTGAAAGGGGGCTTTCCCGAAGCTTTCTTT. Translated, it gives CASSLGLLKGGFPEAFF. V gene TRBV13 combines with J gene TRBJ1-1; 7 positions match TRBD1. The V gene end was trimmed by 0 bases and the J gene end by 8 bases; junction bases not matched to a gene: 15. The germline CDR1 and CDR2 sequences are PRHDT and FYEKMQ (reference sequence). The CDR3 length is 17 residues.

This clone was seen a handful of times. The chain has TRBV11-2 and TRBJ2-7; TRBD1 matches at 7 bases. Germline V gives CDR1 SGHAT, CDR2 FQNNGV. V gave up 4 bases and J gave up 3 bases; unmatched junction bases: 6. The CDR3 has 14 residues. The CDR3 reads CASSYEGQYYEQYF. The CDR3 DNA sequence: TGTGCCAGCAGCTACGAGGGACAGTACTACGAGCAGTACTTC.

J is TRBJ2-1 and V is TRBV10-3, with 14 bases fitting TRBD2. CDR3 length: 16 amino acids. Germline-derived CDR1 and CDR2 are ENHRY and SYGVKD. V trimming: 4 bases; J trimming: 4 bases; junction bases outside the gene matches: 3. CDR3 protein: CAISGTSGGSYNEQFF. In nucleotides, the CDR3 is TGTGCCATCAGTGGGACTAGCGGGGGGTCTTACAATGAGCAGTTCTTC.

There are a few counts of this clone. The CDR3 bases are TGCGCCAGCAGCCAAGAGGTCCGGGGAACTGAAGCTTTCTTT. It encodes CASSQEVRGTEAFF. The chain carries TRBV4-3 and TRBJ1-1; D unclear. Trimming pared 0 bases from V and 5 bases from J, leaving 10 bases between. Germline-derived CDR1 and CDR2 are LGHNA and YSLEER. This CDR3 contains 14 residues.

This clone was counted once. This sequence joins TRBV14 and TRBJ2-2, with 7 bases fitting TRBD1. After removal of 0 bases from V and 4 bases from J, the junction contained 8 bases not matched to a gene. This CDR3 spans 17 amino acids. Germline assignment: CDR1 SGHDN and CDR2 FVKESK. CDR3 coding DNA: TGTGCCAGCAGCCAAGATCGTAAGGGGGCGGTCACCGGGGAGCTGTTTTTT. Its protein is CASSQDRKGAVTGELFF.

The chain carries TRBV2 and TRBJ2-7; 7 nucleotides align to TRBD1. The CDR3 has 13 residues. The J segment lost 4 bases and the V segment lost 6 bases, leaving 6 bases of the junction unmatched. The germline V gene has CDR1 SNHLY and CDR2 FYNNEI. This CDR3 is CASRGQTIYEQYF. CDR3 sequence (DNA): TGTGCCAGCAGGGGACAGACCATATACGAGCAGTACTTC. The whole variable domain, remainder taken from reference TRBV2 and TRBJ2-7, is EPEVTQTPSHQVTQMGQEVILRCVPISNHLYFYWYRQILGQKVEFLVSFYNNEISEKSEIFDDQFSVERPDGSNFTLKIRSTKLEDSAMYFCASRGQTIYEQYFGPGTRLTVT.